One sample yielded the 19 T cell receptor beta chains listed below, sequenced in a study of monozygotic twins with inflammatory bowel disease. TCRdb re-called the 5' RACE reads; one entry per CDR3 protein, DNA not given. The table for this sample gives some 450,000 distinct CDR3 sequences. The sequencing sample was made of blood. These receptors were taken from a human donor with ulcerative colitis or Crohn's disease, or a healthy co-twin of an affected twin (not recorded which).

The chain is built from TRBV7-9 and TRBJ1-1; TCRdb selects TRBD1, and the lack of DNA leaves this call unchecked. The V gene's germline CDR1 is SEHNR and CDR2 FQNEAQ (reference sequence). This CDR3 has 14 amino acids. CDR3: CASSLVHTGTEAFF.

V is TRBV2 and J is TRBJ2-7; TCRdb gives TRBD1 as the D gene, but with no DNA this cannot be confirmed. Germline V gives CDR1 SNHLY, CDR2 FYNNEI. The CDR3 runs to 13 residues. CDR3 in amino acids: CATQRDGTYEQYF. Based on the CDR3 plus reference TRBV2 and TRBJ2-7, the full variable domain is EPEVTQTPSHQVTQMGQEVILRCVPISNHLYFYWYRQILGQKVEFLVSFYNNEISEKSEIFDDQFSVERPDGSNFTLKIRSTKLEDSAMYFCATQRDGTYEQYFGPGTRLTVT.

CDR3 residues: CASSQGTSNTEAFF. The gene calls are TRBV4-2 and TRBJ1-1; TCRdb designates TRBD1, a call that cannot be tested without DNA. CDR1 LGHNA and CDR2 YNFKEQ come from the germline V gene. This CDR3 spans 14 amino acids.

The CDR3 reads CASSQIGQGADEQYF. This sequence joins TRBV23-1 and TRBJ2-7; absent DNA, TCRdb's TRBD1 call cannot be checked. TRBV23-1 is known as an ORF, though its function is uncertain. This CDR3 has 15 amino acids.

The chain joins TRBV10-3 to TRBJ2-3. The CDR3 is 14 residues long. Germline CDR1 and CDR2: ENHRY and SYGVKD. CDR3: CAIRDSVSTDTQYF.

This chain links TRBV9 with TRBJ2-7. This CDR3 contains 14 residues. Germline loops: CDR1 SGDLS, CDR2 YYNGEE. Here the CDR3 reads CASSVGLTAAEQYF.

The chain employs TRBV4-2 and TRBJ1-1. Germline V lookup: CDR1 LGHNA, CDR2 YNFKEQ. There are 15 residues in the CDR3. CDR3: CASSQDRGGTTEAFF.

V is TRBV4-1 and J is TRBJ2-7. From germline, CDR1 is MGHRA and CDR2 YSYEKL. This CDR3 contains 15 residues. The CDR3 sequence is CASSQVQTSSYEQYF.

The gene calls are TRBV29-1 and TRBJ2-1; the TCRdb D gene call, TRBD2, has no DNA to confirm it. This CDR3 contains 13 residues. Germline CDR1 is SQVTM and CDR2 is ANQGSEA. Here the CDR3 reads CSVEGLAGSIAFF.

This chain links TRBV29-1 with TRBJ2-5; lacking DNA, the TRBD1 call made by TCRdb goes unchecked. CDR3 length: 14 residues. CDR1 and CDR2 (germline): SQVTM, ANQGSEA. CDR3 residues: CSVEDWGSGETQYF. The whole variable domain, filled in from reference TRBV29-1 and TRBJ2-5, reads SAVISQKPSRDICQRGTSLTIQCQVDSQVTMMFWYRQQPGQSLTLIATANQGSEATYESGFVIDKFPISRPNLTFSTLTVSNMSPEDSSIYLCSVEDWGSGETQYFGPGTRLLVL.

The chain carries TRBV30 and TRBJ2-7; TCRdb calls TRBD1, which cannot be checked without DNA. This CDR3 spans 15 amino acids. CDR1 is GTSNPN and CDR2 is SVGIG in the germline V gene (reference sequence). CDR3 amino acids: CAFVRRTGITYEQYF.

V is TRBV28 and J is TRBJ2-5; TCRdb calls TRBD2, which cannot be checked without DNA. The V gene's germline CDR1 is MDHEN and CDR2 SYDVKM. The CDR3 runs to 17 residues. CDR3 protein: CASSSLGGSGRAETQYF.

The CDR3 loop reads CASSFKDSNQPQHF. The gene calls are TRBV12-3 or TRBV12-4 and TRBJ1-5. The CDR3 totals 14 residues.

V is TRBV5-1 and J is TRBJ2-3; lacking DNA, the TRBD1 call made by TCRdb goes unchecked. The CDR3 contains 14 residues. CDR1 and CDR2 (germline): SGHRS, YFSETQ. CDR3: CASWGGTSTDTQYF. Supplemented by reference TRBV5-1 and TRBJ2-3, the full variable domain reads KAGVTQTPRYLIKTRGQQVTLSCSPISGHRSVSWYQQTPGQGLQFLFEYFSETQRNKGNFPGRFSGRQFSNSRSEMNVSTLELGDSALYLCASWGGTSTDTQYFGPGTRLTVL.

CDR3 residues: CASSAGGIETQYF. The chain recombines TRBV25-1 with TRBJ2-5; the TCRdb D gene call, TRBD1, has no DNA to confirm it. The V gene's germline CDR1 is MGHDK and CDR2 SYGVNS. The CDR3 runs 13 residues.

V is TRBV4-2 and J is TRBJ2-1. This CDR3 comprises 15 residues. Germline CDR1 and CDR2: LGHNA and YNFKEQ. This CDR3 reads CASSQVRNSYNEQFF.

The chain employs TRBV5-1 and TRBJ2-4; with no DNA, the TCRdb D assignment of TRBD1 cannot be verified. This CDR3 spans 17 amino acids. Germline-derived CDR1 and CDR2 are SGHRS and YFSETQ. Here the CDR3 reads CASSLGQGDIAKNIQYF.

V is TRBV19 and J is TRBJ1-2. Germline V gene lookup returns CDR1 LNHDA and CDR2 SQIVND (reference sequence). The CDR3 totals 13 residues. This CDR3 reads CASSLLTEYGYTF.

This rearrangement joins TRBV12-3 or TRBV12-4 to TRBJ2-5; TCRdb's D gene call, TRBD2, goes unchecked for lack of DNA. This CDR3 is 13 amino acids long. CDR3 sequence reads: CASTGRSGETQYF.